The next 28 T cell receptor beta chains were all read from a single sample in a study of T-cell reconstitution after alpha-beta-depleted transplantation in children. For TCRbeta, the library was prepared with unique molecular identifiers. One entry per CDR3 protein, called by TCRdb with MiXCR from the PCR reads. The sample has a few hundred thousand distinct CDR3 sequences; around 27% are singletons. The specimen was PBMCs, collected before TCRalphabeta/CD19-depleted stem cell transplant. The receptor source for this set is a boy under two years old with Wiskott-Aldrich syndrome, due to receive a stem cell transplant.

This clonotype turned up a few times. The chain uses TRBV24-1 and TRBJ2-2; possibly TRBD2 for D (6 bases). The CDR3 covers 15 residues. The germline V and J ends were trimmed by 5 bases and 4 bases, with 13 bases remaining between them. Germline values: CDR1 KGHDR, CDR2 SFDVKD. CDR3 protein: CATSVGRFPTGELFF. DNA for the CDR3: TGTGCCACCAGTGTCGGGAGATTCCCCACCGGGGAGCTGTTTTTT.

This clonotype was seen a handful of times. The rearrangement joins TRBV5-1 to TRBJ2-2; D is unclear. In germline, CDR1 is SGHRS, CDR2 YFSETQ. There are 15 residues in the CDR3. Trimming shortened V by 6 bases and J by 0 bases, and 12 bases separated the two germline ends. The CDR3 DNA reads TGCGCCAGCACACAGAGCTCCCCGAACACCGGGGAGCTGTTTTTT. This translates into CASTQSSPNTGELFF.

This chain joins TRBV7-9 and TRBJ2-5, with D tentatively TRBD2 (6 bases). V was clipped by 2 bases and J by 2 bases, with 12 bases between them. This CDR3 has 15 amino acids. The germline CDR1 and CDR2 sequences are SEHNR and FQNEAQ (reference sequence). CDR3 loop: CASSLNAGNQETQYF. The CDR3 DNA follows: TGTGCCAGCAGCTTAAACGCGGGAAATCAAGAGACCCAGTACTTC.

V is TRBV5-6 and J is TRBJ2-1; D is ambiguous. Germline V gene sequence: CDR1 SGHDT, CDR2 YYEEEE. This CDR3 is built from 14 residues. V lost 0 bases to trimming and J lost 9 bases, with 13 bases between them. The CDR3 loop is CASSLGRPYGEQFF. The CDR3 DNA reads as TGTGCCAGCAGCTTGGGTAGGCCTTACGGTGAGCAGTTCTTC.

The chain links TRBV2 to TRBJ2-1; TRBD1 aligns across 9 bases. This CDR3 has 15 residues. Per the germline V gene, CDR1 is SNHLY and CDR2 is FYNNEI. The V gene end was trimmed by 5 bases and the J gene end by 9 bases; junction bases not matched to a gene: 11. This CDR3 reads CASSKTGTGLIEQFF. In DNA, the CDR3 is TGTGCCAGCAGTAAAACCGGGACAGGGTTAATTGAGCAGTTCTTC. Full variable domain (rest looked up from reference TRBV2 and TRBJ2-1): EPEVTQTPSHQVTQMGQEVILRCVPISNHLYFYWYRQILGQKVEFLVSFYNNEISEKSEIFDDQFSVERPDGSNFTLKIRSTKLEDSAMYFCASSKTGTGLIEQFFGPGTRLTVL.

This clonotype was picked up a small number of times. The CDR3 sequence is CASSQTGTSGRAHNEQFF. The CDR3 DNA follows: TGTGCCAGCAGCCAGACGGGGACTAGCGGGAGGGCCCACAATGAGCAGTTCTTC. This chain links TRBV14 with TRBJ2-1; 16 nucleotides match TRBD2. Germline V gene sequence: CDR1 SGHDN, CDR2 FVKESK. J was trimmed by 5 bases and V by 3 bases; bases with no gene match: 7. The CDR3 length is 18 residues.

The chain joins TRBV20-1 to TRBJ1-2; D call uncertain. Deletions cut 1 base from V and 6 bases from J, with 15 bases between. CDR3 size: 14 residues. Germline CDR1 reads DFQATT; CDR2 reads SNEGSKA (reference sequence). CDR3 sequence reads: CSARGARQSDGYTF. As DNA, the CDR3 is TGCAGTGCTAGAGGGGCACGCCAAAGCGATGGCTACACCTTC.

This clonotype was picked up a small number of times. V usage is TRBV20-1 and J usage is TRBJ2-4; D not resolved. CDR3 length: 13 amino acids. Trimming left V 0 bases short and J 4 bases short, with 7 bases between. Germline V gene lookup returns CDR1 DFQATT and CDR2 SNEGSKA (reference sequence). This CDR3 reads CSARDLGKNIQYF. CDR3 nucleotides: TGCAGTGCTAGAGATCTAGGGAAAAACATTCAGTACTTC.

The genes are TRBV7-3 and TRBJ1-4; D not resolved. This CDR3 has 13 residues. Trimming took off 5 bases at V and 3 bases at J, with 7 bases between the two ends. Germline V gene lookup returns CDR1 SGHTA and CDR2 FQGTGA. The CDR3 sequence: CASSRTPNEKLFF. The CDR3 region has the DNA TGTGCCAGCAGCCGGACTCCTAATGAAAAACTGTTTTTT.

This clonotype was seen more than once but under ten times. The chain employs TRBV27 and TRBJ2-1, with D possibly matching TRBD2 (5 bases). CDR3 length: 14 amino acids. V lost 3 bases to trimming and J lost 6 bases, with 12 bases between them. The germline CDR1 and CDR2 sequences are MNHEY and SMNVEV (reference sequence). CDR3 nucleotides: TGTGCCAGCAGTTTCAAGCTAGCCCCCAATGAGCAGTTCTTC. It translates to CASSFKLAPNEQFF.

The V call is TRBV5-1, the J call TRBJ2-1; D is unresolved. The CDR3 is 15 amino acids. The germline V gene encodes CDR1 SGHRS and CDR2 YFSETQ. V gave up 0 bases and J gave up 5 bases, with 12 bases separating them. The CDR3 DNA follows: TGCGCCAGCAGCTTGGCCCGGATAGGCCACAATGAGCAGTTCTTC. Protein sequence: CASSLARIGHNEQFF.

This clonotype was recorded only once. The V gene is TRBV19, the J gene TRBJ1-5, with 8 bases fitting TRBD1. Germline V gene data show CDR1 as LNHDA and CDR2 as SQIVND (reference sequence). The CDR3 is 18 amino acids. V trimming: 9 bases; J trimming: 4 bases; junction bases outside the gene matches: 20. The CDR3 here is CASSPGTGFGNPNQPQHF. The CDR3 DNA reads TGTGCCAGCAGTCCCGGGACAGGATTCGGAAACCCGAATCAGCCCCAGCATTTT.

This chain joins TRBV15 and TRBJ2-3, with unresolved D. V was trimmed by 1 base and J by 4 bases, leaving 3 bases between them. This CDR3 is 12 amino acids long. Germline CDR1 is LNHNV and CDR2 is YYDKDF (reference sequence). The CDR3 reads CATSRVPDTQYF. Here the CDR3 DNA reads TGTGCCACCAGCAGAGTCCCAGATACGCAGTATTTT.

Comments on this clonotype: One junction end disagrees with the germline gene, perhaps due to a read error. The chain employs TRBV5-1 and TRBJ2-6; TRBD1 might be the D (6 bases). CDR3 length: 22 amino acids. Germline-derived CDR1 and CDR2 are SGHRS and YFSETQ. The CDR3 DNA reads TGCGCCAGCGGCTTAATGGCTGGGGGCGATCCACGCTGGGGCTCTGGGGCCAACGTCCTGACTTTC. This translates into CASGLMAGGDPRWGSGANVLTF.

As for this clonotype: The conserved phenylalanine or tryptophan normally closing the CDR3 is absent here, so this likely arose from a read error. The chain links TRBV20-1 to TRBJ2-7, with 8 bases that match TRBD2. The CDR3 is 16 residues long. The trim removed 3 bases at V and 0 bases at J, leaving 10 bases unmatched. Germline V CDR1 and CDR2: DFQATT, SNEGSKA (reference sequence). CDR3 protein: CSARGLESLSSYEQYL. CDR3 coding DNA: TGCAGTGCTAGGGGACTAGAGTCATTGAGCTCCTACGAGCAGTACTTG.

This clonotype has more than one count but fewer than ten. CDR3 coding DNA: TGTGCCATCCGGGGGAGCTCCTACAATGAGCAGTTCTTC. Translated: CAIRGSSYNEQFF. The V gene is TRBV28, the J gene TRBJ2-1, with D maybe TRBD2 (6 bases). V lost 10 bases to trimming and J lost 0 bases, with 10 bases between them. The CDR3 is 13 amino acids. Germline V gene sequence: CDR1 MDHEN, CDR2 SYDVKM.

This clonotype was detected ten times or more. The V call is TRBV15, the J call TRBJ1-4, with D unclear. V lost 1 base and J lost 0, with 9 bases in between. The CDR3 contains 16 residues. Germline V gene sequence: CDR1 LNHNV, CDR2 YYDKDF (reference sequence). DNA of the CDR3: TGTGCCACCAGCAGAGCCGGGCCCGCAACTAATGAAAAACTGTTTTTT. It is translated as CATSRAGPATNEKLFF.

The gene calls are TRBV20-1 and TRBJ2-3, with TRBD2 identical over 11 bases. Germline CDR1 DFQATT, CDR2 SNEGSKA (reference sequence). This CDR3 comprises 15 residues. After removal of 3 bases from V and 7 bases from J, the junction contained 9 bases not matched to a gene. CDR3 DNA: TGCAGTGCTAGTTGGTCTAGCGGGAGGTTGTATACGCAGTATTTT. The encoded protein is CSASWSSGRLYTQYF.

The chain couples TRBV12-3 or TRBV12-4 to TRBJ2-1, with D uncertain. Trimming removed 3 bases from V and 11 bases from J, with 8 bases in between. This CDR3 has 11 residues. The CDR3 bases are TGTGCCAGCAGTTTTACCATGAAGCAGTTCTTC. The encoded protein is CASSFTMKQFF.

The chain recombines TRBV15 with TRBJ2-2, with D perhaps given as TRBD1 or TRBD2 (5 bases each). Trimming took 3 bases from V and 3 from J, leaving 11 bases between them. This CDR3 has 15 amino acids. Germline assignment: CDR1 LNHNV and CDR2 YYDKDF (reference sequence). The CDR3 loop is CATSRRGGDTGELFF. The CDR3 nucleotides read TGTGCCACCAGCAGGCGTGGGGGTGACACCGGGGAGCTGTTTTTT.

The chain employs TRBV3-1 and TRBJ2-3; D ambiguous. With 1 base removed from V and 9 bases from J, the gap between germline ends came to 11 bases. The germline gives CDR1 LGHDT, CDR2 YNNKEL (reference sequence). The CDR3 has 13 residues. The CDR3 reads CASSQAVAGTQYF. The CDR3 DNA is TGTGCCAGCAGCCAAGCAGTAGCAGGCACGCAGTATTTT.

V and J are TRBV12-3 or TRBV12-4 and TRBJ2-6; 9 positions match TRBD1. Trimming took 7 bases from V and 2 from J; bases not matched to a gene: 6. There are 16 residues in the CDR3. The CDR3 sequence: CASTLRTGAGANVLTF. The CDR3 DNA reads as TGTGCCAGCACCCTACGGACAGGGGCTGGGGCCAACGTCCTGACTTTC.

This clonotype has just a few counts. This chain links TRBV28 with TRBJ2-3; 9 bases are a match to TRBD2. The germline gives CDR1 MDHEN, CDR2 SYDVKM. There are 18 residues in the CDR3. V gave up 3 bases and J gave up 2 bases; unmatched junction bases: 12. The CDR3 region is CASSFKVAGVFFTDTQYF. CDR3 coding DNA: TGTGCCAGCAGTTTCAAAGTAGCGGGAGTTTTTTTCACAGATACGCAGTATTTT. Looking up the rest from reference TRBV28 and TRBJ2-3 gives the full variable domain: DVKVTQSSRYLVKRTGEKVFLECVQDMDHENMFWYRQDPGLGLRLIYFSYDVKMKEKGDIPEGYSVSREKKERFSLILESASTNQTSMYLCASSFKVAGVFFTDTQYFGPGTRLTVL.

This chain connects TRBV5-1 to TRBJ1-1; weak D call: TRBD1 (5 bases). The germline V gene has CDR1 SGHRS and CDR2 YFSETQ. The CDR3 contains 19 residues. V lost 7 bases and J lost 1, with 29 bases in between. This CDR3 is CASQPYPSGGVSWNTEAFF. CDR3 coding DNA: TGCGCCAGCCAACCCTACCCTTCGGGGGGAGTTTCCTGGAACACTGAAGCTTTCTTT.

The CDR3 region is CAISAGKEKLFF. The CDR3 DNA reads as TGTGCCATCAGTGCTGGGAAAGAAAAACTGTTTTTT. The chain has TRBV10-3 and TRBJ1-4; the D is unclear. The CDR3 sequence is 12 residues long. Trimming pared 4 bases from V and 8 bases from J, leaving 8 bases between. CDR1 and CDR2 (germline): ENHRY, SYGVKD.

This clonotype was seen a few times. This chain joins TRBV3-1 and TRBJ2-1; no reliable D call. The germline V gene has CDR1 LGHDT and CDR2 YNNKEL (reference sequence). Trimming removed 0 bases at V and 2 bases at J, with 11 bases between. The CDR3 consists of 16 residues. CDR3 DNA sequence: TGTGCCAGCAGCCAAGACCCAGCGATCGCCTACAATGAGCAGTTCTTC. Translation: CASSQDPAIAYNEQFF.

The chain uses TRBV2 and TRBJ1-2, with 11 bases matching TRBD1. Germline values: CDR1 SNHLY, CDR2 FYNNEI. The CDR3 length is 16 residues. Trimming took 3 bases from V and 2 from J; bases not matched to a gene: 5. CDR3 coding DNA: TGTGCCAGCAGTGACGGGACAGGGGGTTTAAACTATGGCTACACCTTC. It yields the protein CASSDGTGGLNYGYTF.

The chain employs TRBV27 and TRBJ1-3; D is possibly TRBD1 (5 bases). The germline V gene encodes CDR1 MNHEY and CDR2 SMNVEV (reference sequence). Deletions cut 6 bases from V and 4 bases from J, with 13 bases between. There are 14 residues in the CDR3. The DNA of the CDR3 is TGTGCCAGCAGGCGAACAGGTTCAGGAAACACCATATATTTT. Amino acid sequence: CASRRTGSGNTIYF.